One sample yielded the 15 T cell receptor beta chains listed below, sequenced in a study of blood T cell repertoires in COVID-19. Sequenced by immunoSEQ multiplex PCR; TCRdb stores in-frame clones only, minus some. Of about 270,000 clones listed, roughly 90% are singletons. Material: peripheral blood. These receptors were taken from a man between 45 and 60 years old with acute or convalescent COVID-19.

To note about this clone: The same CDR3 is also encoded by other DNA sequences in this sample. The chain uses TRBV7-3 and TRBJ1-1, with 8 bases that match TRBD1. V trimming: 5 bases; J trimming: 6 bases; junction bases outside the gene matches: 5. CDR1 and CDR2 (germline): SGHTA, FQGTGA. CDR3 length: 13 amino acids. CDR3 in amino acids: CASSPGTGSEAFF. CDR3 DNA sequence: TGTGCCAGCAGCCCCGGGACAGGCTCTGAAGCTTTCTTT.

The CDR3 nucleotides are TGTGCCAGCAGCTTAGTAGGGGTCGGAAACACCATATATTTT. Translation: CASSLVGVGNTIYF. This rearrangement joins TRBV7-2 to TRBJ1-3; possible D gene TRBD1, 5 bases. Germline V gene lookup returns CDR1 SGHTA and CDR2 FQGNSA. Trimming left V 1 base short and J 4 bases short, with 8 bases between. The CDR3 consists of 14 residues.

The chain uses TRBV7-2 and TRBJ1-5; D is unclear. Germline CDR1 is SGHTA and CDR2 is FQGNSA. V shed 2 bases and J shed 4 bases, with 6 bases lying between them. CDR3 length equals 13 residues. The chain's CDR3 is CASSLTGNQPQHF. The CDR3 DNA follows: TGTGCCAGCAGCTTAACGGGAAATCAGCCCCAGCATTTT. Variable domain in full (rest from reference TRBV7-2 and TRBJ1-5): GAGVSQSPSNKVTEKGKDVELRCDPISGHTALYWYRQSLGQGLEFLIYFQGNSAPDKSGLPSDRFSAERTGGSVSTLTIQRTQQEDSAVYLCASSLTGNQPQHFGDGTRLSIL.

This rearrangement joins TRBV6-5 to TRBJ1-6; no definite D call. The germline V gene encodes CDR1 MNHEY and CDR2 SVGAGI. The V gene lost 0 bases and the J gene lost 10 bases, with 16 bases spanning the gap. This CDR3 comprises 16 residues. The CDR3 DNA reads as TGTGCCAGCAGTTACTCGAATCCGGGAGTAACCTCACCCCTCCACTTT. Translating it yields CASSYSNPGVTSPLHF.

V and J are TRBV5-1 and TRBJ1-1; D is uncertain. With 4 bases removed from V and 1 base from J, the gap between germline ends came to 14 bases. The CDR3 covers 15 residues. CDR1 is SGHRS, CDR2 YFSETQ, per germline. CDR3 region: CASSPSSSGNTEAFF. The CDR3 DNA follows: TGCGCCAGCAGCCCCTCCTCATCGGGGAACACTGAAGCTTTCTTT.

The chain joins TRBV9 to TRBJ1-6; D is undetermined. The CDR3 has 15 residues. Germline loops: CDR1 SGDLS, CDR2 YYNGEE. The V gene lost 0 bases and the J gene lost 7 bases, with 11 bases spanning the gap. CDR3 nucleotides: TGTGCCAGCAGCGTAGGAGGTCGGCACAATTCACCCCTCCACTTT. It codes for CASSVGGRHNSPLHF.

This chain uses TRBV10-3 with TRBJ2-3; a possible D gene is TRBD1 (5 bases). CDR1 is ENHRY, CDR2 SYGVKD, per germline. The CDR3 spans 15 residues. The V gene lost 0 bases and the J gene lost 2 bases, with 9 bases spanning the gap. As DNA, the CDR3 is TGTGCCATCAGTGAGTCGAAGGGGTCCACAGATACGCAGTATTTT. Translation: CAISESKGSTDTQYF.

The chain couples TRBV11-3 to TRBJ2-1; TRBD2 matches 10 bases. The CDR3 consists of 15 residues. In germline, CDR1 is SGHNT, CDR2 YENEEA. The V gene end was trimmed by 3 bases and the J gene end by 6 bases; junction bases not matched to a gene: 5. This chain's CDR3 is CASSFTSGAGNEQFF. The CDR3 coding sequence is TGTGCCAGCAGCTTCACTAGCGGGGCTGGCAATGAGCAGTTCTTC.

V and J are TRBV10-1 and TRBJ2-7; 7 bases match TRBD2. The CDR3 covers 12 residues. V trimming: 6 bases; J trimming: 5 bases; junction bases outside the gene matches: 4. Germline CDR1 WNHNN, CDR2 SYGVQD (reference sequence). The CDR3 nucleotides are TGCGCCAGCAGCCGCACTAGCGACGAGCAGTACTTC. Its translation: CASSRTSDEQYF.

The chain combines TRBV6-5 with TRBJ1-1; a weak D match, TRBD1 (6 bases). Per the germline V gene, CDR1 is MNHEY and CDR2 is SVGAGI. Trimming pared 0 bases from V and 1 base from J, leaving 12 bases between. CDR3 length equals 16 residues. The CDR3: CASSYSGRGPNTEAFF. CDR3 DNA: TGTGCCAGCAGTTACTCGGGCAGGGGCCCGAACACTGAAGCTTTCTTT.

This chain joins TRBV12-3 or TRBV12-4 and TRBJ1-2; D remains ambiguous. V gave up 3 bases and J gave up 6 bases, with 8 bases separating them. The CDR3 is 12 residues long. The CDR3 region is CASSFVRNGYTF. DNA of the CDR3: TGTGCCAGCAGTTTCGTCAGAAATGGCTACACCTTC.

This clone was picked up a small number of times. The rearrangement links TRBV12-3 or TRBV12-4 to TRBJ1-5; tentatively, D is TRBD1 (5 bases). V was cut by 4 bases and J by 5 bases, with 6 bases left in between. The CDR3 contains 12 residues. DNA of the CDR3: TGTGCCAGCAGTTCACAGGATCAGCCCCAGCATTTT. Protein product: CASSSQDQPQHF.

The table lists this clone with a few counts. This chain uses TRBV6-4 with TRBJ1-6, with D unresolved. The CDR3 is 14 residues long. Per germline, CDR1 MRHNA and CDR2 SNTAGT. Trimming removed 3 bases at V and 9 bases at J, with 12 bases between. The DNA of the CDR3 is TGTGCCAGCAGTGAAGTACCGGCGGGTTCACCCCTCCACTTT. It yields the protein CASSEVPAGSPLHF.

The chain is built from TRBV6-5 and TRBJ2-4; D possibly corresponds to TRBD2 (5 bases). CDR1 MNHEY and CDR2 SVGAGI come from the germline V gene. This CDR3 comprises 16 residues. Deletions cut 0 bases from V and 2 bases from J, with 11 bases between. CDR3 in DNA: TGTGCCAGCAGTTACTCGGCCGGGATGTCCAAAAACATTCAGTACTTC. Amino acid sequence: CASSYSAGMSKNIQYF.

The chain carries TRBV29-1 and TRBJ1-2; 7 bases align to TRBD1. V gave up 7 bases and J gave up 6 bases; unmatched junction bases: 11. This CDR3 has 13 residues. The germline CDR1 and CDR2 sequences are SQVTM and ANQGSEA. In DNA, the CDR3 is TGCAGCGCCCGGGACAGCCGAATGCATGGCTACACCTTC. Amino acids: CSARDSRMHGYTF.